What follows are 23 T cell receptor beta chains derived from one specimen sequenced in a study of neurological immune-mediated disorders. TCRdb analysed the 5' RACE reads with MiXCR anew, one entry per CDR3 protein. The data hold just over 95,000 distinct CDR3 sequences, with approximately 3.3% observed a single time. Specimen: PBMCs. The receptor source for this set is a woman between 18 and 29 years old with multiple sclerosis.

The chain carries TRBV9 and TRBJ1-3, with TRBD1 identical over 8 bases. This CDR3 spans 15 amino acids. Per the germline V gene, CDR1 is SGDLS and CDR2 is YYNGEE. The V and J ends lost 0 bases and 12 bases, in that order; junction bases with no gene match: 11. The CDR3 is CASSVAGQGRKNIYF. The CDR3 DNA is TGTGCCAGCAGCGTAGCCGGACAGGGCCGAAAAAACATATATTTT.

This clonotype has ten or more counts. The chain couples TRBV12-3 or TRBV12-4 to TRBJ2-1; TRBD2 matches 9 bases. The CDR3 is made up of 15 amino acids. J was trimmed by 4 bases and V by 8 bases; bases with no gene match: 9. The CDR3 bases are TGTGCCAGCCGGGGAGGCGGGGGGGGATACAATGAGCAGTTCTTC. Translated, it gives CASRGGGGGYNEQFF.

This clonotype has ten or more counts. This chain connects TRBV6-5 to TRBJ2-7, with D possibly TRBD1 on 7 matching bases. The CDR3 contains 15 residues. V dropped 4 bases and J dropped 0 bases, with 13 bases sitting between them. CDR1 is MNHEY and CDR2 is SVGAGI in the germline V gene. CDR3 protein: CASSLTGRGSYEQYF. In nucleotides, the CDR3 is TGTGCCAGCAGTTTGACAGGGCGGGGCTCCTACGAGCAGTACTTC.

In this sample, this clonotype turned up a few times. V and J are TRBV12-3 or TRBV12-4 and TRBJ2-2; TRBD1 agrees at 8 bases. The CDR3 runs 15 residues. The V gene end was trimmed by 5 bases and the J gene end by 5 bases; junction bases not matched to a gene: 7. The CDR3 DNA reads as TGTGCCAGCAGTCCTTGGACAGGGCTTACCGGGGAGCTGTTTTTT. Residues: CASSPWTGLTGELFF.

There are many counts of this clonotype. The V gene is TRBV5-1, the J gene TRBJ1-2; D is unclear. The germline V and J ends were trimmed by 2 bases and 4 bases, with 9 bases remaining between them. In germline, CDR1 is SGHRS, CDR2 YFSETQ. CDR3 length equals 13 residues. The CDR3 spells CASSLWDGYGYTF. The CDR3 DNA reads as TGCGCCAGCAGCTTATGGGATGGCTATGGCTACACCTTC.

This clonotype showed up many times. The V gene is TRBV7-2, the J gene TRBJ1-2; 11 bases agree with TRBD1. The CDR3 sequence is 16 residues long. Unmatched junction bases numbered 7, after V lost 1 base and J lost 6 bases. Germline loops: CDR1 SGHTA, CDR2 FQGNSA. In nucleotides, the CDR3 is TGTGCCAGCAGCTTAGGGACAGGGGGCGTTATGGATGGCTACACCTTC. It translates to CASSLGTGGVMDGYTF. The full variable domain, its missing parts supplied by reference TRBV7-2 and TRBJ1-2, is GAGVSQSPSNKVTEKGKDVELRCDPISGHTALYWYRQSLGQGLEFLIYFQGNSAPDKSGLPSDRFSAERTGGSVSTLTIQRTQQEDSAVYLCASSLGTGGVMDGYTFGSGTRLTVV.

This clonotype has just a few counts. The CDR3 DNA follows: TGCGCCAGCAGTGGCCCGAGGACGGGGGGGCGGTACAATGAGCAGTTCTTC. It is translated as CASSGPRTGGRYNEQFF. The chain combines TRBV10-1 with TRBJ2-1, with 8 bases lining up with TRBD2. This CDR3 is built from 17 residues. After removal of 4 bases from V and 4 bases from J, the junction contained 12 bases not matched to a gene. Germline CDR1 reads WNHNN; CDR2 reads SYGVQD (reference sequence).

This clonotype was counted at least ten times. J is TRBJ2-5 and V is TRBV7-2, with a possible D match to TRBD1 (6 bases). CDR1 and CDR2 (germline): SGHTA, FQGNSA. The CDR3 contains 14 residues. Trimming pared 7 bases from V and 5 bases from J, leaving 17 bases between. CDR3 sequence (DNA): TGTGCCAGCACCCCGAGGGGGTCGGGCGAGACCCAGTACTTC. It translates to CASTPRGSGETQYF.

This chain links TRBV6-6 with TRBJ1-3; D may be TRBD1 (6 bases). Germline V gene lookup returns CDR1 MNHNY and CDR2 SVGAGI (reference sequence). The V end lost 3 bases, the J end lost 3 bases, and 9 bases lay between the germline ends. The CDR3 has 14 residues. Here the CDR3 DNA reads TGTGCCAGCAGTTATCAGGGGAGTGGAAACACCATATATTTT. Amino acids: CASSYQGSGNTIYF.

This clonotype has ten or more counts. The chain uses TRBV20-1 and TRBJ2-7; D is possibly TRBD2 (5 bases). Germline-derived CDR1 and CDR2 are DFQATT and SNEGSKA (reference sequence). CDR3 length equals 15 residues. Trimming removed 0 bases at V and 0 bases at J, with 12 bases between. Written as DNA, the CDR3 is TGCAGTGCTAGAGATCCATTCGGGAACTCCTACGAGCAGTACTTC. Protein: CSARDPFGNSYEQYF.

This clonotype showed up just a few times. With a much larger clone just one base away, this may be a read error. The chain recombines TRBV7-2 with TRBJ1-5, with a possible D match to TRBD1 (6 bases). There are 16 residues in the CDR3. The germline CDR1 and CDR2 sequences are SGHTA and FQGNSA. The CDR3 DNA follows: TGTGCCAGCAGCTTAGAGTGGGGGGCTGGCAATCAGCACCAGCATTTT. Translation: CASSLEWGAGNQHQHF.

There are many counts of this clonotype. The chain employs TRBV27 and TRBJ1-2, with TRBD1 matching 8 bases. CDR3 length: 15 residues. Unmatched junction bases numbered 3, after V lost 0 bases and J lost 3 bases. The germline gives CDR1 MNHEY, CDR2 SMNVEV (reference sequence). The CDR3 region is CASSLSRTGHYGYTF. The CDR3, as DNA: TGTGCCAGCAGTTTATCCCGGACAGGGCACTATGGCTACACCTTC.

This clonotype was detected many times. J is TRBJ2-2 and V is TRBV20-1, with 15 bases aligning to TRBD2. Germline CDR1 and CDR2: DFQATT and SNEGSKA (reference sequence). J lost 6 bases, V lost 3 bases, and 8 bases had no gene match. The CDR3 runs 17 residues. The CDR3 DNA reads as TGCAGTGCTAGTCGGGGACTAGCGGGAGGTTATTCCGGGGAGCTGTTTTTT. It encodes CSASRGLAGGYSGELFF.

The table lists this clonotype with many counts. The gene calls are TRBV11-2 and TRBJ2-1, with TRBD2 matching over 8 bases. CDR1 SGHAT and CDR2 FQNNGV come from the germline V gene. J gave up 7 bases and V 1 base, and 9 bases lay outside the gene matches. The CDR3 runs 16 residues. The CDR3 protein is CASSLGTGGPRNEQFF. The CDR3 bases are TGTGCCAGCAGCTTAGGGACGGGAGGGCCTAGGAATGAGCAGTTCTTC.

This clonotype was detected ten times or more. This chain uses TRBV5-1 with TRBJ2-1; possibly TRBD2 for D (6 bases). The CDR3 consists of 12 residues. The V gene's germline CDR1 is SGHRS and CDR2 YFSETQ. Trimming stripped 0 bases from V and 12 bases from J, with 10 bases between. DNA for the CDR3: TGCGCCAGCAGCTTGGCGGGAGATTGGCAGTTCTTC. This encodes CASSLAGDWQFF. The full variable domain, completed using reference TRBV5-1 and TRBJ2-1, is KAGVTQTPRYLIKTRGQQVTLSCSPISGHRSVSWYQQTPGQGLQFLFEYFSETQRNKGNFPGRFSGRQFSNSRSEMNVSTLELGDSALYLCASSLAGDWQFFGPGTRLTVL.

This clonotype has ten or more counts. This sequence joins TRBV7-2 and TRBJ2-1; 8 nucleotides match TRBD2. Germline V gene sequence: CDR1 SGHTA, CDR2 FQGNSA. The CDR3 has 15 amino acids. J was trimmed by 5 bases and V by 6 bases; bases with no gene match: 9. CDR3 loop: CASSSSGGRDNEQFF. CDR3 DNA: TGTGCCAGCAGTTCGAGCGGGGGAAGGGACAATGAGCAGTTCTTC.

CDR3 coding DNA: TGTGCCAGCAGTTTAGGGGCCCGCTACAATGAGCAGTTCTTC. It translates to CASSLGARYNEQFF. The V and J genes are TRBV12-3 or TRBV12-4 and TRBJ2-1; the D is unclear. The CDR3 has 14 amino acids. V was cut by 1 base and J by 3 bases, with 7 bases left in between.

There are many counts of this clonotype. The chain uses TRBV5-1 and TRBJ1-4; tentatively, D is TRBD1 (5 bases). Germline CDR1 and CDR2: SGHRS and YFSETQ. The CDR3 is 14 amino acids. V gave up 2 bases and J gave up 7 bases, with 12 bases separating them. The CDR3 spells CASSFGTASEKLFF. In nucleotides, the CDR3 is TGCGCCAGCAGCTTCGGGACGGCTAGTGAAAAACTGTTTTTT.

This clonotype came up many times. CDR3 sequence reads: CASSSRDRGGELFF. Written as DNA, the CDR3 is TGTGCCAGCAGCTCGAGAGACAGGGGCGGGGAGCTGTTTTTT. This chain uses TRBV7-2 with TRBJ2-2; TRBD1 aligns across 8 bases. The CDR3 extends over 14 amino acids. Germline values: CDR1 SGHTA, CDR2 FQGNSA. V shed 4 bases and J 7 bases; nucleotides not matched to a gene: 5.

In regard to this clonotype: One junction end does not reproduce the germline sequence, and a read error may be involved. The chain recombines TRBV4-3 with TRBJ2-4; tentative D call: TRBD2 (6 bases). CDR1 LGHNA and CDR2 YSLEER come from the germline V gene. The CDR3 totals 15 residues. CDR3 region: CATNNGRRRKKIQYF. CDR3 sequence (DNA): TGCGCCACCAACAACGGGAGAAGAAGGAAAAAAATTCAGTACTTC.

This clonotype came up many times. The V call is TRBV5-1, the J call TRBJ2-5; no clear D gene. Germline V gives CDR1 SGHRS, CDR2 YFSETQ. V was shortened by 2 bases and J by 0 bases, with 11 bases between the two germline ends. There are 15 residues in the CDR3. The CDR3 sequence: CASSFIGSYQETQYF. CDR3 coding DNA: TGCGCCAGCAGCTTTATAGGGTCCTACCAAGAGACCCAGTACTTC. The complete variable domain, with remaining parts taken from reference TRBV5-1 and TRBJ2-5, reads KAGVTQTPRYLIKTRGQQVTLSCSPISGHRSVSWYQQTPGQGLQFLFEYFSETQRNKGNFPGRFSGRQFSNSRSEMNVSTLELGDSALYLCASSFIGSYQETQYFGPGTRLLVL.

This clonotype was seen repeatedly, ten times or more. The CDR3 reads CASSPGDRGNSPLHF. The CDR3 DNA is TGTGCCAGCAGCCCCGGGGACAGGGGTAACTCACCCCTCCACTTT. The V call is TRBV7-3, the J call TRBJ1-6, with TRBD1 matching over 10 bases. The germline CDR1 and CDR2 sequences are SGHTA and FQGTGA. The ends lost 5 bases at V and 10 bases at J; junction bases unmatched: 8. The CDR3 runs 15 residues.

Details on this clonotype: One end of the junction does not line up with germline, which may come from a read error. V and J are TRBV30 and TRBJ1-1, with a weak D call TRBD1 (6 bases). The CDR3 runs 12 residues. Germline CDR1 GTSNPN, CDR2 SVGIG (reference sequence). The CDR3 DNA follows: TGTGACTGGCGCAGGGGGAACACTGAAGCTTTCTTT. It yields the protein CDWRRGNTEAFF. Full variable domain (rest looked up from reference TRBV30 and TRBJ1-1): SQTIHQWPATLVQPVGSPLSLECTVEGTSNPNLYWYRQAAGRGLQLLFYSVGIGQISSEVPQNLSASRPQDRQFILSSKKLLLSDSGFYLCDWRRGNTEAFFGQGTRLTVV.